These 11 T cell receptor beta chains were all obtained from the same sample, sequenced in a study of T cell repertoires in MIS-A myocarditis (dated by TCRdb to between 2020 and 2023). Library generation was performed with the immunoSEQ multiplex PCR assay. Not all clones reach the TCRdb copy of this immuneACCESS table, which keeps in-frame sequences only. Checked studies attribute under half of the gap to unresolved V genes and leave the rest unexplained. In this sample the table shows 13,000 to 15,000 clones, 74% of which occur a single time. The ten largest clones add up to roughly 61% of the sample. The sample taken for sequencing was left ventricle heart tissue obtained at autopsy. This specimen's cell subset or site label, interpreted: cardiac tissue sample (left or right ventricle, interventricular septum, or pericardium). The receptors were gathered from a man aged 18 to 30 with fulminant myocarditis from multisystem inflammatory syndrome in adults (MIS-A) after COVID-19.

This clone showed up just once. The DNA is omitted, as the CDR3 cannot be located on it reliably, and the CDR3 follows TCRdb's listing. The genes are TRBV10-1 and TRBJ2-5; no DNA check was done on the table's D call, TRBD1. The CDR3 is 17 residues long, ends included. Germline CDR1 and CDR2: WNHNN and SYGVQD (reference sequence). CDR3 amino acids: CASSSSGQGPFQETQYF.

Here the CDR3 DNA reads TGTGCCAGTAGTTCTGGGGGCGCGCGGACTGAAGCTTTCTTT. Its translation is CASSSGGARTEAFF. The rearrangement uses TRBV19 and TRBJ1-1; perhaps TRBD1 as D (6 bases). This CDR3 is built from 14 residues. V dropped 5 bases and J dropped 5 bases, with 15 bases sitting between them. Germline V gene data show CDR1 as LNHDA and CDR2 as SQIVND (reference sequence).

The chain is built from TRBV5-1 and TRBJ1-2; TRBD1 matches 9 bases. The CDR3 runs 14 residues. CDR1 is SGHRS and CDR2 is YFSETQ in the germline V gene. V lost 2 bases to trimming and J lost 5 bases; unmatched junction nucleotides: 4. CDR3 sequence reads: CASSFAGQGYGYTF. CDR3 coding DNA: TGCGCCAGCAGCTTTGCGGGACAGGGATATGGCTACACCTTC.

This chain joins TRBV7-9 and TRBJ2-7, with 7 positions matching TRBD2. Germline assignment: CDR1 SEHNR and CDR2 FQNEAQ (reference sequence). The ends lost 6 bases at V and 5 bases at J; junction bases unmatched: 7. The CDR3 sequence is 13 residues long. This CDR3 reads CASRGGTGNEQYF. The CDR3 DNA reads TGTGCCAGCAGGGGGGGGACGGGCAACGAGCAGTACTTC.

Regarding this clone: Other DNA sequences in the same sample also yield this CDR3. The J gene is TRBJ1-3, the V gene TRBV9, with D unresolved. The length of the CDR3 is 15 residues. The V end lost 3 bases, the J end lost 0 bases, and 10 bases lay between the germline ends. Germline loops: CDR1 SGDLS, CDR2 YYNGEE. CDR3 protein: CASSAGRGSGNTIYF. For the CDR3, the DNA is TGTGCCAGCAGCGCTGGACGGGGCTCTGGAAACACCATATATTTT.

V usage is TRBV15 and J usage is TRBJ2-7; D not certain. Trimming left V 0 bases short and J 2 bases short, with 11 bases between. The CDR3 is 15 amino acids. Germline lookup yields CDR1 LNHNV and CDR2 YYDKDF (reference sequence). The CDR3 loop reads CATSRDQTLTYEQYF. The CDR3 DNA is TGTGCCACCAGCAGAGATCAAACATTAACCTACGAGCAGTACTTC.

The chain couples TRBV7-8 to TRBJ1-6; D is perhaps TRBD1 (5 bases). Trimming took off 2 bases at V and 7 bases at J, with 12 bases between the two ends. The CDR3 has 15 amino acids. Per the germline V gene, CDR1 is SGHVS and CDR2 is FQNEAQ. The CDR3 spells CASSLYDSSNSPLHF. Here the CDR3 DNA reads TGTGCCAGCAGCTTATATGACAGCTCCAATTCACCCCTCCACTTT.

The chain is built from TRBV30 and TRBJ2-5, with a weak D call TRBD1 (7 bases). The CDR3 totals 14 residues. Looked up from germline, CDR1 is GTSNPN and CDR2 is SVGIG (reference sequence). The ends were cut back, 5 bases at V and 4 bases at J, with 17 bases in the middle. Written as DNA, the CDR3 is TGTGCCTGGGGACTACCGGGACAGCGAGAGACCCAGTACTTC. This gives the protein CAWGLPGQRETQYF. The whole variable domain, filled in from reference TRBV30 and TRBJ2-5, reads SQTIHQWPATLVQPVGSPLSLECTVEGTSNPNLYWYRQAAGRGLQLLFYSVGIGQISSEVPQNLSASRPQDRQFILSSKKLLLSDSGFYLCAWGLPGQRETQYFGPGTRLLVL.

This clone was seen a handful of times. The chain joins TRBV20-1 to TRBJ2-1; 7 bases are shared with TRBD2. The length of the CDR3 is 15 residues. CDR1 is DFQATT, CDR2 SNEGSKA, per germline (reference sequence). J gave up 1 base and V 3 bases, and 6 bases lay outside the gene matches. CDR3 region: CSASVRGMSYNEQFF. CDR3 nucleotides: TGCAGTGCTAGTGTGCGGGGGATGTCCTACAATGAGCAGTTCTTC.

V and J are TRBV4-3 and TRBJ2-7; perhaps TRBD2 as D (5 bases). V lost 1 base, J lost 4 bases, and 11 bases lay in between. This CDR3 spans 14 amino acids. The germline V gene encodes CDR1 LGHNA and CDR2 YSLEER. The CDR3 nucleotides are TGCGCCAGCAGCCAAGGAGGGCCCCCTTACGAGCAGTACTTC. Its protein is CASSQGGPPYEQYF.

The V gene is TRBV7-2, the J gene TRBJ2-1, with D unresolved. Trimming pared 3 bases from V and 7 bases from J, leaving 13 bases between. The length of the CDR3 is 14 residues. CDR1 and CDR2 (germline): SGHTA, FQGNSA. The CDR3: CASSFPPTRNEQFF. As DNA, the CDR3 is TGTGCCAGCAGCTTCCCACCTACGAGAAATGAGCAGTTCTTC. The full variable domain, in which reference TRBV7-2 and TRBJ2-1 provide the parts outside the CDR3, is GAGVSQSPSNKVTEKGKDVELRCDPISGHTALYWYRQSLGQGLEFLIYFQGNSAPDKSGLPSDRFSAERTGGSVSTLTIQRTQQEDSAVYLCASSFPPTRNEQFFGPGTRLTVL.